This TCR beta chain was observed in a study of T cells after yellow fever vaccination. CDR3 length: 14 amino acids. The germline gives CDR1 DFQATT, CDR2 SNEGSKA (reference sequence). Unmatched junction bases numbered 10, after V lost 6 bases and J lost 3 bases. This clonotype was counted between two and nine times. Its antigen is not identified. TCRdb independently ran MiXCR on the 5' RACE reads; one entry per CDR3 protein. The sample lists 350,000 to 450,000 distinct CDR3 sequences; approximately 6% were seen once. Findings of the study overall: Most clones from primary vaccination resurfaced after the booster (96% CD4, over 75% CD8). A faster peak, day 5 versus 15, was reached by the weaker secondary response.

The input for sequencing was PBMCs, taken 5 days after the yellow fever booster vaccination. The gene calls are TRBV20-1 and TRBJ2-5, with TRBD1 identical over 7 bases. The TCR originated in a man aged 25-40 years who received the YFV17D yellow fever vaccine. The CDR3 loop reads CSADQTGWKETQYF. The CDR3 DNA is TGCAGTGCGGATCAGACAGGGTGGAAAGAGACCCAGTACTTC.